The present T cell receptor (beta chain) was sequenced within a study of OX40 agonist ivuxolimab in advanced cancers. General observations from the study: Mean expanded clone counts were higher in CD8+ than CD4+ T cells.

The assay was immunoSEQ multiplex PCR, and TCRdb's table has in-frame clones only and misses some. The sample shows 57,000 or so clones, about 86% of them seen only once. Germline CDR1 is ENHRY and CDR2 is SYGVKD. The CDR3 sequence is 16 residues long. J gave up 6 bases and V 3 bases, and 8 bases lay outside the gene matches. This clone was seen only a few times. Its antigen is not known. No patient had autoimmune disease or received systemic immunosuppression. The sequences come from CD4+ or CD8+ T cells sorted from blood, collected in a trial of the OX40 agonist ivuxolimab. This rearrangement joins TRBV10-3 to TRBJ2-7, with TRBD2 identical over 13 bases. The sequence was obtained from an adult with an advanced solid tumor such as melanoma, head and neck, liver or kidney cancer. CDR3 residues: CAISEISTSGGREQYF. The DNA of the CDR3 is TGTGCCATCAGTGAAATTTCGACTAGCGGGGGGCGCGAGCAGTACTTC.